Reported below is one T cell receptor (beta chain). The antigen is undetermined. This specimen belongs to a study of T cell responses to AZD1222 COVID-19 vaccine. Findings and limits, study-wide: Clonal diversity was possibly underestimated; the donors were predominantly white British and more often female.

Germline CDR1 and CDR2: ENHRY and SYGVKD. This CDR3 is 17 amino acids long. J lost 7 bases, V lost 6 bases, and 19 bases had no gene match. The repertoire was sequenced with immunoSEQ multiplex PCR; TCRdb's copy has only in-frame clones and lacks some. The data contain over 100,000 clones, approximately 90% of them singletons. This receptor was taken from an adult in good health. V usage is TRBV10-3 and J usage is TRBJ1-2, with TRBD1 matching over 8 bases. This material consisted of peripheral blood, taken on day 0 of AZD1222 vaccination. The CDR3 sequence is CAIRRGSGDRGESGYTF. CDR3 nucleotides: TGTGCCATCAGGCGGGGAAGCGGAGACAGGGGAGAAAGTGGCTACACCTTC.